What follows are 27 T cell receptor beta chains derived from one specimen sequenced in a study of blood T cell repertoires in COVID-19. Method: immunoSEQ multiplex PCR; TCRdb's copy keeps in-frame clones and lacks some. The sample includes about 63,000 clones, about nine tenths of them seen just once. Sequencing was carried out using peripheral blood. Receptor source: a man aged 50 or older with active COVID-19.

The V call is TRBV11-3, the J call TRBJ2-1, with a possible D match to TRBD2 (6 bases). Germline V lookup: CDR1 SGHNT, CDR2 YENEEA. Trimming removed 0 bases from V and 4 bases from J, with 16 bases in between. The length of the CDR3 is 17 residues. CDR3 protein: CASSLDWSGAGYNEQFF. In nucleotides, the CDR3 is TGTGCCAGCAGCTTAGATTGGTCTGGTGCGGGGTACAATGAGCAGTTCTTC.

CDR3 DNA: TGTGCCAGCAGCTTAAAGGGGGCTAGCGGGAGTCAGGGCTATGAGCAGTTCTTC. Residues: CASSLKGASGSQGYEQFF. The chain has TRBV7-3 and TRBJ2-1; 10 nucleotides align to TRBD2. CDR3 size: 18 residues. Germline-derived CDR1 and CDR2 are SGHTA and FQGTGA. Losses at the gene ends were 1 base for V and 8 bases for J; bases not matched to a gene: 14.

This chain uses TRBV28 with TRBJ1-1; D is ambiguous. V was cut by 7 bases and J by 5 bases, with 11 bases left in between. Germline lookup yields CDR1 MDHEN and CDR2 SYDVKM. This CDR3 is built from 12 residues. This CDR3 reads CASTSRGTEAFF. The CDR3 DNA sequence: TGTGCCAGCACCTCCCGGGGAACTGAAGCTTTCTTT. Using reference TRBV28 and TRBJ1-1 for the parts outside the CDR3, the full variable domain is DVKVTQSSRYLVKRTGEKVFLECVQDMDHENMFWYRQDPGLGLRLIYFSYDVKMKEKGDIPEGYSVSREKKERFSLILESASTNQTSMYLCASTSRGTEAFFGQGTRLTVV.

In DNA, the CDR3 is TGCGCCAGCAGCCAAGTCGATTCGGGGTCTCTCCCCAAAAACATTCAGTACTTC. It encodes CASSQVDSGSLPKNIQYF. V usage is TRBV4-1 and J usage is TRBJ2-4, with D tentatively TRBD2 (5 bases). CDR1 is MGHRA and CDR2 is YSYEKL in the germline V gene. The CDR3 covers 18 residues. V was shortened by 1 base and J by 2 bases, with 18 bases between the two germline ends.

The rearrangement links TRBV5-1 to TRBJ2-1; 9 bases map to TRBD2. V lost 0 bases to trimming and J lost 5 bases; unmatched junction nucleotides: 9. The germline CDR1 and CDR2 sequences are SGHRS and YFSETQ. The CDR3 spans 17 residues. CDR3 DNA: TGCGCCAGCAGCTTGGCAGGTGGCGGGAGGGCCAACAATGAGCAGTTCTTC. As protein: CASSLAGGGRANNEQFF.

J is TRBJ2-1 and V is TRBV29-1; the D gene is possibly TRBD2 (6 bases). This CDR3 is 15 amino acids long. Between the trimmed V and J ends, which lost 2 bases and 0 bases, there was a span of 11 bases. Germline lookup yields CDR1 SQVTM and CDR2 ANQGSEA. Here the CDR3 DNA reads TGCAGCGTTGAATTGCTGGGGGGCTCCTACAATGAGCAGTTCTTC. This encodes CSVELLGGSYNEQFF.

The rearrangement joins TRBV19 to TRBJ2-3; D call uncertain. In germline, CDR1 is LNHDA, CDR2 SQIVND (reference sequence). With 5 bases removed from V and 1 base from J, the gap between germline ends came to 13 bases. This CDR3 spans 15 amino acids. The CDR3 here is CASSLSRLGTDTQYF. The DNA for the CDR3 is TGTGCCAGTAGTCTCTCCCGTTTAGGCACAGATACGCAGTATTTT.

This clone appeared once. The chain is built from TRBV28 and TRBJ2-7; D not resolved. CDR1 is MDHEN and CDR2 is SYDVKM in the germline V gene. The CDR3 runs to 12 residues. Trimming took off 7 bases at V and 4 bases at J, with 11 bases between the two ends. The CDR3 here is CASMKSEYEQYF. The CDR3 coding sequence is TGTGCCAGCATGAAAAGCGAGTACGAGCAGTACTTC. Combining the CDR3 with reference TRBV28 and TRBJ2-7 gives the whole variable domain DVKVTQSSRYLVKRTGEKVFLECVQDMDHENMFWYRQDPGLGLRLIYFSYDVKMKEKGDIPEGYSVSREKKERFSLILESASTNQTSMYLCASMKSEYEQYFGPGTRLTVT.

The chain couples TRBV15 to TRBJ2-1; D is perhaps TRBD1 (6 bases). V was clipped by 8 bases and J by 0 bases, with 17 bases between them. This CDR3 is 16 amino acids long. CDR1 and CDR2 from the germline V gene are LNHNV and YYDKDF (reference sequence). The CDR3 reads CATSKDRSSSYNEQFF. CDR3 DNA sequence: TGTGCCACCTCTAAAGACAGGTCGAGCTCCTACAATGAGCAGTTCTTC.

This chain links TRBV5-1 with TRBJ2-3, with D unclear. The CDR3 totals 16 residues. Germline V gives CDR1 SGHRS, CDR2 YFSETQ. Trimming left V 4 bases short and J 2 bases short, with 17 bases between. CDR3 sequence (DNA): TGCGCCAGCAGCCGCCCCACAGAGAGATTCACAGATACGCAGTATTTT. Translation gives CASSRPTERFTDTQYF.

V gene TRBV7-9 combines with J gene TRBJ2-3; D unclear. Germline CDR1 SEHNR, CDR2 FQNEAQ (reference sequence). The V and J ends lost 3 bases and 4 bases respectively, with 8 bases between them. This CDR3 is 13 amino acids long. The CDR3 spells CASSFGRPDTQYF. The CDR3 coding sequence is TGTGCCAGCAGCTTTGGGCGACCAGATACGCAGTATTTT.

To note about this clone: This specimen includes other DNA sequences encoding the same CDR3. The gene calls are TRBV24-1 and TRBJ2-7; TRBD1 might be the D (6 bases). From germline, CDR1 is KGHDR and CDR2 SFDVKD. V was clipped by 7 bases and J by 6 bases, with 15 bases between them. This CDR3 comprises 13 residues. CDR3 amino acids: CATSDHTGIEQYF. DNA for the CDR3: TGTGCCACCAGCGATCACACAGGGATCGAGCAGTACTTC.

The CDR3 sequence: CASSVKAGGTGELFF. The CDR3 DNA reads TGTGCCAGCAGCGTAAAGGCAGGGGGTACCGGGGAGCTGTTTTTT. The genes are TRBV9 and TRBJ2-2; 7 nucleotides align to TRBD1. CDR1 is SGDLS, CDR2 YYNGEE, per germline. This CDR3 is built from 15 residues. With V trimmed by 1 base and J by 5 bases, 5 bases remained unmatched.

V and J are TRBV5-5 and TRBJ2-7; possibly TRBD2 for D (6 bases). CDR3 size: 16 residues. V was pared by 1 base and J by 0 bases, with 14 bases between. The V gene's germline CDR1 is SGHKS and CDR2 YYEKEE (reference sequence). The CDR3 DNA sequence: TGTGCCAGCAGCTTGAGCAGTAGCGGAGGCTCCTACGAGCAGTACTTC. It translates to CASSLSSSGGSYEQYF.

V gene TRBV21-1 combines with J gene TRBJ2-3; the table names TRBD2, a call not compared with the DNA. TRBV21-1 is a listed pseudogene. CDR3 length: 20 residues. As DNA, the CDR3 is TGTGCCAGCAGCAAAGGAGGCTCCCTAGCCGGGAGGGCCGGGGCAGATACGCAGTATTTT. Translation: CASSKGGSLAGRAGADTQYF.

This chain links TRBV29-1 with TRBJ2-3, with D perhaps matching TRBD2 (6 bases). This CDR3 is built from 14 residues. Trimming removed 2 bases from V and 0 bases from J, with 9 bases in between. Germline V gene sequence: CDR1 SQVTM, CDR2 ANQGSEA. CDR3 residues: CSVEKGTSTDTQYF. DNA of the CDR3: TGCAGCGTTGAAAAGGGGACTAGCACAGATACGCAGTATTTT.

CDR3 residues: CASSSRDRVLGAPLHF. CDR3 DNA: TGTGCCAGCAGTTCCCGGGACAGGGTCCTTGGGGCACCCCTCCACTTT. The rearrangement uses TRBV27 and TRBJ1-6, with 9 bases aligning to TRBD1. In germline, CDR1 is MNHEY, CDR2 SMNVEV (reference sequence). The CDR3 totals 16 residues. The J segment lost 11 bases and the V segment lost 4 bases, leaving 12 bases of the junction unmatched.

This rearrangement joins TRBV11-2 to TRBJ1-6, with D maybe TRBD1 (5 bases). The CDR3 totals 16 residues. The germline V gene has CDR1 SGHAT and CDR2 FQNNGV. The V gene lost 1 base and the J gene lost 9 bases, with 16 bases spanning the gap. The CDR3 reads CASSLGGRGTGSPLHF. CDR3 DNA sequence: TGTGCCAGCAGCTTAGGGGGAAGGGGCACCGGTTCACCCCTCCACTTT.

The count of this clone is one. The V and J genes are TRBV28 and TRBJ2-3, with 8 nucleotides matching TRBD2. CDR3 length equals 15 residues. V shed 5 bases and J 2 bases; nucleotides not matched to a gene: 6. CDR1 is MDHEN and CDR2 is SYDVKM in the germline V gene. CDR3 amino acids: CASSPGGIHTDTQYF. The CDR3, as DNA: TGTGCCAGCAGTCCGGGAGGGATCCACACAGATACGCAGTATTTT.

V usage is TRBV5-5 and J usage is TRBJ1-6, with TRBD1 identical over 9 bases. V shed 0 bases, J shed 7 bases, and the junction held 2 bases outside the gene matches. The CDR3 spans 15 residues. Germline CDR1 is SGHKS and CDR2 is YYEKEE (reference sequence). DNA of the CDR3: TGTGCCAGCAGCTTGGCCGGGACAGGGAATTCACCCCTCCACTTT. Amino acid sequence: CASSLAGTGNSPLHF.

CDR3 sequence reads: CASSRTGAGNTIYF. The CDR3 DNA is TGTGCCAGCAGCCGGACAGGGGCTGGAAACACCATATATTTT. The rearrangement uses TRBV5-4 and TRBJ1-3; 9 nucleotides agree with TRBD1. V lost 4 bases to trimming and J lost 2 bases; unmatched junction nucleotides: 1. Per the germline V gene, CDR1 is SGHNT and CDR2 is YYREEE (reference sequence). The CDR3 is made up of 14 amino acids.

The chain joins TRBV7-3 to TRBJ2-3, with a tentative D call TRBD1 (5 bases). V was trimmed by 4 bases and J by 0 bases, leaving 11 bases between them. There are 15 residues in the CDR3. The germline CDR1 and CDR2 sequences are SGHTA and FQGTGA. The CDR3 reads CASSSTVTSTDTQYF. The CDR3 DNA reads as TGTGCCAGCAGCTCGACAGTTACTAGCACAGATACGCAGTATTTT.

The gene calls are TRBV30 and TRBJ2-7, with TRBD1 matching over 9 bases. Germline V lookup: CDR1 GTSNPN, CDR2 SVGIG (reference sequence). After removal of 5 bases from V and 6 bases from J, the junction contained 8 bases not matched to a gene. The CDR3 length is 13 residues. CDR3 DNA: TGTGCCTGGGGCGGGGACAGGGCAGGCGAGCAGTACTTC. This gives the protein CAWGGDRAGEQYF.

This chain joins TRBV10-3 and TRBJ1-1; 7 bases are shared with TRBD1. The CDR3 length is 11 residues. Germline CDR1 and CDR2: ENHRY and SYGVKD. The DNA for the CDR3 is TGTGCGGTAGGGGGCGGCACTGAAGCTTTCTTT. It codes for CAVGGGTEAFF.

This sequence joins TRBV4-3 and TRBJ2-1; 7 positions match TRBD2. The CDR3 contains 15 residues. Germline trimming cut 0 bases from V and 7 bases from J; bases unmatched to any gene: 6. Germline values: CDR1 LGHNA, CDR2 YSLEER. The DNA of the CDR3 is TGCGCCAGCAGCCAAGAGGCGGGAGCTGTGAATGAGCAGTTCTTC. Translated: CASSQEAGAVNEQFF.

The rearrangement uses TRBV4-3 and TRBJ1-1; 12 bases agree with TRBD1. V shed 1 base, J shed 1 base, and the junction held 4 bases outside the gene matches. This CDR3 is 17 amino acids long. The germline V gene has CDR1 LGHNA and CDR2 YSLEER. CDR3 sequence (DNA): TGCGCCAGCAGCCAAGGCGGGACAGGGGGCGGGAACACTGAAGCTTTCTTT. Amino acids: CASSQGGTGGGNTEAFF.

V usage is TRBV5-1 and J usage is TRBJ2-7, with 11 bases fitting TRBD1. The CDR3 runs to 14 residues. V shed 2 bases and J 3 bases; nucleotides not matched to a gene: 1. Germline CDR1 SGHRS, CDR2 YFSETQ. CDR3 protein: CASSFGTGGYEQYF. The CDR3 coding sequence is TGCGCCAGCAGCTTCGGGACAGGGGGCTACGAGCAGTACTTC.